One sample yielded the 23 T cell receptor beta chains listed below, sequenced in a study of OX40 agonist ivuxolimab in advanced cancers. Generated by immunoSEQ multiplex PCR, the TCRdb table keeps only in-frame clones and is missing some. The sample has 60,000 to 65,000 clones, under 95% seen once. The sequencing used CD4+ or CD8+ T cells sorted from blood, collected in a trial of the OX40 agonist ivuxolimab. These receptors came from an adult with an advanced solid tumor such as melanoma, head and neck, liver or kidney cancer.

The V and J genes are TRBV27 and TRBJ2-7; 7 bases agree with TRBD2. The CDR3 sequence is 14 residues long. V dropped 5 bases and J dropped 5; count of bases not matched to a gene: 9. Germline assignment: CDR1 MNHEY and CDR2 SMNVEV (reference sequence). CDR3 loop: CASSRGESPHEQYF. The CDR3 DNA sequence: TGTGCCAGCAGTCGGGGGGAGTCCCCCCACGAGCAGTACTTC.

The chain links TRBV27 to TRBJ2-7, with D perhaps TRBD2 (5 bases). The V gene's germline CDR1 is MNHEY and CDR2 SMNVEV (reference sequence). The CDR3 runs 15 residues. V was pared by 5 bases and J by 0 bases, with 14 bases between. CDR3 DNA: TGTGCCAGCAGTCCCTTCCCCGGGAACTCCTACGAGCAGTACTTC. Amino acid sequence: CASSPFPGNSYEQYF.

V and J are TRBV4-3 and TRBJ2-7, with D perhaps matching TRBD2 (6 bases). V lost 0 bases and J lost 3, with 15 bases in between. Per the germline V gene, CDR1 is LGHNA and CDR2 is YSLEER. The CDR3 has 16 residues. CDR3 nucleotide sequence: TGCGCCAGCAGCCAAGATCGGCGGGGACCGGACTACGAGCAGTACTTC. It yields the protein CASSQDRRGPDYEQYF.

The chain carries TRBV5-1 and TRBJ2-3; 14 nucleotides agree with TRBD2. The CDR3 totals 20 residues. From germline, CDR1 is SGHRS and CDR2 YFSETQ. V lost 5 bases and J lost 3; bases outside the gene matches: 17. DNA for the CDR3: TGCGCCAGCAGGGGACTAGCGGGAGATCGGGTTAATTTTGGGACAGATACGCAGTATTTT. This encodes CASRGLAGDRVNFGTDTQYF.

This clone has only a few counts. Other nucleotide sequences from this sample produce the same CDR3. This chain connects TRBV6-5 to TRBJ2-3, with 12 bases that match TRBD2. With V trimmed by 6 bases and J by 3 bases, 4 bases remained unmatched. Germline V gene sequence: CDR1 MNHEY, CDR2 SVGAGI. The CDR3 sequence is 15 residues long. The CDR3 DNA reads as TGTGCCAGCAGGCATGGACTAGCGGGAACAGATACGCAGTATTTT. This encodes CASRHGLAGTDTQYF.

The chain is built from TRBV27 and TRBJ2-7; 10 positions match TRBD2. Germline CDR1 is MNHEY and CDR2 is SMNVEV (reference sequence). The CDR3 covers 17 residues. V was pared by 5 bases and J by 5 bases, with 15 bases of the junction left unmatched. In nucleotides, the CDR3 is TGTGCCAGCAGTCAAACCCAGCGGGAGGGCCTAGAAAACGAGCAGTACTTC. Protein product: CASSQTQREGLENEQYF.

This chain's CDR3 is CASSEFPGTEAFF. The CDR3 DNA reads TGTGCCAGCAGTGAATTCCCCGGGACTGAAGCTTTCTTT. The V gene is TRBV2, the J gene TRBJ1-1; D is unclear. With 2 bases removed from V and 5 bases from J, the gap between germline ends came to 9 bases. Germline-derived CDR1 and CDR2 are SNHLY and FYNNEI. CDR3 length: 13 amino acids.

The rearrangement links TRBV6-5 to TRBJ1-1; weak D call: TRBD1 (5 bases). This CDR3 region has 13 residues. Germline V gene sequence: CDR1 MNHEY, CDR2 SVGAGI. Trimming stripped 5 bases from V and 1 base from J, with 8 bases between. CDR3 amino acids: CASSTGGNTEAFF. CDR3 bases: TGTGCCAGCAGTACGGGGGGGAACACTGAAGCTTTCTTT.

The gene calls are TRBV14 and TRBJ2-5, with D maybe TRBD1 (5 bases). The germline gives CDR1 SGHDN, CDR2 FVKESK. This CDR3 spans 14 amino acids. Trimming took off 2 bases at V and 0 bases at J, with 7 bases between the two ends. The CDR3 nucleotides read TGTGCCAGCAGCCAAAACAGGTACCAAGAGACCCAGTACTTC. Translation gives CASSQNRYQETQYF.

The chain couples TRBV7-3 to TRBJ2-1, with TRBD2 identical over 9 bases. The junction had 4 bases not matched to a gene; V was cut back by 2 bases and J by 8 bases. The CDR3 sequence is 14 residues long. Per germline, CDR1 SGHTA and CDR2 FQGTGA. The CDR3 region is CASSLAGGPYEQFF. As DNA, the CDR3 is TGTGCCAGCAGCTTAGCGGGAGGGCCTTATGAGCAGTTCTTC.

The chain has TRBV6-4 and TRBJ2-2, with D hard to call. The germline CDR1 and CDR2 sequences are MRHNA and SNTAGT. The CDR3 extends over 13 amino acids. V shed 0 bases and J shed 3 bases, with 2 bases lying between them. The CDR3 protein is CASSDSDTGELFF. The CDR3 coding sequence is TGTGCCAGCAGTGACTCGGACACCGGGGAGCTGTTTTTT.

The chain uses TRBV7-8 and TRBJ2-7; 10 positions match TRBD1. V shed 1 base, J shed 6 bases, and the junction held 15 bases outside the gene matches. Germline V gene lookup returns CDR1 SGHVS and CDR2 FQNEAQ. The CDR3 loop spans 18 amino acids. CDR3 protein: CASSLDLMAGGQGSEQYF. In DNA, the CDR3 is TGTGCCAGCAGCTTAGATCTGATGGCGGGGGGACAGGGGAGCGAGCAGTACTTC. The whole variable domain, filled in from reference TRBV7-8 and TRBJ2-7, reads GAGVSQSPRYKVAKRGQDVALRCDPISGHVSLFWYQQALGQGPEFLTYFQNEAQLDKSGLPSDRFFAERPEGSVSTLKIQRTQQEDSAVYLCASSLDLMAGGQGSEQYFGPGTRLTVT.

This chain connects TRBV4-1 to TRBJ2-2; D perhaps matches TRBD2 (6 bases). Trimming removed 2 bases at V and 4 bases at J, with 17 bases between. The CDR3 covers 17 residues. The germline CDR1 and CDR2 sequences are MGHRA and YSYEKL. As DNA, the CDR3 is TGCGCCAGCAGCCAACAAACTAGCATCGTCTTCACCGGGGAGCTGTTTTTT. Protein sequence: CASSQQTSIVFTGELFF.

V gene TRBV5-4 combines with J gene TRBJ2-1; D perhaps matches TRBD2 (5 bases). The germline V and J ends were trimmed by 4 bases and 4 bases, with 18 bases remaining between them. Germline V lookup: CDR1 SGHNT, CDR2 YYREEE (reference sequence). The CDR3 extends over 16 amino acids. CDR3 DNA: TGTGCCAGCAGCCTCTACAGTGCCGGGGTATACAATGAGCAGTTCTTC. It translates to CASSLYSAGVYNEQFF.

The rearrangement joins TRBV6-6 to TRBJ2-5; 7 bases align to TRBD2. The V and J ends lost 7 bases and 2 bases, in that order; junction bases with no gene match: 7. CDR3 size: 14 residues. CDR1 and CDR2 from the germline V gene are MNHNY and SVGAGI (reference sequence). CDR3 in amino acids: CASTLSGLQETQYF. The CDR3 DNA sequence: TGTGCCAGCACCCTTAGCGGGTTACAAGAGACCCAGTACTTC.

This chain connects TRBV6-5 to TRBJ2-1; 12 nucleotides line up with TRBD2. The germline CDR1 and CDR2 sequences are MNHEY and SVGAGI. CDR3 length: 15 residues. J was trimmed by 8 bases and V by 2 bases; bases with no gene match: 4. CDR3 sequence (DNA): TGTGCCAGCAGTTACGGAAGACTAGCGGGAGATGAGCAGTTCTTC. This codes for CASSYGRLAGDEQFF.

The rearrangement links TRBV10-2 to TRBJ1-2; possibly TRBD1 for D (5 bases). The V end was cut by 3 bases, the J end by 4 bases, with 6 bases between. Germline V gene data show CDR1 as WSHSY and CDR2 as SAAADI. This CDR3 spans 12 amino acids. DNA of the CDR3: TGCGCCAGCAGTGACGGGGCCTATGGCTACACCTTC. It yields the protein CASSDGAYGYTF.

The sample holds a few counts of this clone. V is TRBV4-1 and J is TRBJ2-7; D gene uncertain. With 4 bases removed from V and 2 bases from J, the gap between germline ends came to 12 bases. The length of the CDR3 is 14 residues. Germline CDR1 and CDR2: MGHRA and YSYEKL. The CDR3 sequence is CASSPTTGAYEQYF. CDR3 DNA: TGCGCCAGCAGCCCGACGACCGGCGCCTACGAGCAGTACTTC.

This clone came up once. The CDR3 DNA reads TGTGCCAGCAGTTACTCTTCAGGGGCGGGCTACGAGCAGTACTTC. Its translation is CASSYSSGAGYEQYF. The chain is built from TRBV6-5 and TRBJ2-7; D might be TRBD1 (6 bases). The germline CDR1 and CDR2 sequences are MNHEY and SVGAGI. The CDR3 spans 15 residues. The V gene lost 0 bases and the J gene lost 3 bases, with 12 bases spanning the gap.

This clone has more than one count but fewer than ten. The CDR3 region has the DNA TGTGCCGGAGGGGACAGGGGGTGGGGTCAGCCCCAGCATTTT. Translated: CAGGDRGWGQPQHF. The rearrangement joins TRBV28 to TRBJ1-5, with 11 bases matching TRBD1. CDR3 length equals 14 residues. Germline values: CDR1 MDHEN, CDR2 SYDVKM. Germline trimming cut 11 bases from V and 6 bases from J; bases unmatched to any gene: 9.

This chain joins TRBV27 and TRBJ2-3, with a tentative D call TRBD2 (5 bases). V lost 2 bases and J lost 4, with 16 bases in between. Germline V gives CDR1 MNHEY, CDR2 SMNVEV (reference sequence). The CDR3 has 16 residues. CDR3 nucleotide sequence: TGTGCCAGCAGTTTAAGTTCGGGGTATGGTGCAGATACGCAGTATTTT. Amino acid sequence: CASSLSSGYGADTQYF.

V usage is TRBV27 and J usage is TRBJ1-3; the match to TRBD1 covers 9 bases. This CDR3 has 17 residues. Germline-derived CDR1 and CDR2 are MNHEY and SMNVEV (reference sequence). The V gene end was trimmed by 6 bases and the J gene end by 0 bases; junction bases not matched to a gene: 9. CDR3 region: CASRQTGQGNSGNTIYF. DNA of the CDR3: TGTGCCAGCAGACAAACGGGACAGGGCAACTCTGGAAACACCATATATTTT.

This clone was found a few times. V gene TRBV5-1 combines with J gene TRBJ1-3, with no clear D. Looked up from germline, CDR1 is SGHRS and CDR2 is YFSETQ. This CDR3 comprises 13 residues. V lost 0 bases and J 4 bases, leaving 5 bases between the germline ends. The CDR3 here is CASSLDVGNTIYF. CDR3 nucleotides: TGCGCCAGCAGCTTGGACGTAGGAAACACCATATATTTT.